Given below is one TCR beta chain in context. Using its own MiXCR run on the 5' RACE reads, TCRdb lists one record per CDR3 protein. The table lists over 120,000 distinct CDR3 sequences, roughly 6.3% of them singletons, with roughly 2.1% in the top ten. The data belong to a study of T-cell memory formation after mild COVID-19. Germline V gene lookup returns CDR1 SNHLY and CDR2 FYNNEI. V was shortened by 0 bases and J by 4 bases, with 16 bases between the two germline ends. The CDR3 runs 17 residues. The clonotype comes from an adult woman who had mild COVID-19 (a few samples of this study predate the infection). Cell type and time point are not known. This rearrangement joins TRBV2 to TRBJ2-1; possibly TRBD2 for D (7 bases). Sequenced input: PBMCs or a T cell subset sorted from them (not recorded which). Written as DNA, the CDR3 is TGTGCCAGCAGTGAAGCGCGGGGGCGGAAAAATTACAATGAGCAGTTCTTC. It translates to CASSEARGRKNYNEQFF.